Following are 24 T cell receptor beta chains from one sample sequenced in a study of cytomegalovirus exposure and HLA in healthy donors. Both 60 Vbeta primers and 13 Jbeta primers went into the PCR. Measured with immunoSEQ multiplex PCR; TCRdb has only the in-frame clones, and not every one. The data show approximately 190,000 clones, more than 60% seen once. Sequenced material: PBMCs. The receptors shown here come from a woman aged 25 to 39 in good health and CMV-seropositive.

The genes are TRBV6-6 and TRBJ2-1; a possible D gene is TRBD2 (5 bases). The CDR3 has 14 residues. Germline lookup yields CDR1 MNHNY and CDR2 SVGAGI (reference sequence). Trimming cost V 2 bases and J 1 base, with 6 bases left between them. The CDR3 DNA is TGTGCCAGCAGTTACGGAGGTTCCTACAATGAGCAGTTCTTC. It translates to CASSYGGSYNEQFF.

The chain has TRBV5-1 and TRBJ2-1, with 8 bases lining up with TRBD2. Germline values: CDR1 SGHRS, CDR2 YFSETQ. CDR3 length: 15 amino acids. V was pared by 7 bases and J by 1 base, with 7 bases of the junction left unmatched. This CDR3 reads CASSTSSGSYNEQFF. CDR3 sequence (DNA): TGCGCCAGCTCGACCTCTAGCGGGTCCTACAATGAGCAGTTCTTC. Full variable domain (outside the CDR3, taken from reference TRBV5-1 and TRBJ2-1): KAGVTQTPRYLIKTRGQQVTLSCSPISGHRSVSWYQQTPGQGLQFLFEYFSETQRNKGNFPGRFSGRQFSNSRSEMNVSTLELGDSALYLCASSTSSGSYNEQFFGPGTRLTVL.

This clone was seen a few times. The gene calls are TRBV4-2 and TRBJ2-7; tentatively, D is TRBD1 (6 bases). Germline V gene lookup returns CDR1 LGHNA and CDR2 YNFKEQ. The V and J ends lost 1 base and 2 bases respectively, with 15 bases between them. The CDR3 length is 16 residues. The CDR3 loop reads CASSQAQGPTTYEQYF. CDR3 bases: TGTGCCAGCAGCCAAGCCCAGGGGCCAACCACCTACGAGCAGTACTTC.

V usage is TRBV27 and J usage is TRBJ1-3; D is undetermined. V lost 4 bases, J lost 0 bases, and 10 bases lay in between. The CDR3 covers 15 residues. Germline V CDR1 and CDR2: MNHEY, SMNVEV (reference sequence). This chain's CDR3 is CASSSRGYSGNTIYF. CDR3 nucleotides: TGTGCCAGCAGTTCTCGGGGTTACTCTGGAAACACCATATATTTT.

This clone was seen only a few times. V is TRBV29-1 and J is TRBJ1-2; no clear D gene. Trimming shortened V by 4 bases and J by 3 bases, and 9 bases separated the two germline ends. Looked up from germline, CDR1 is SQVTM and CDR2 is ANQGSEA. This CDR3 comprises 12 residues. As DNA, the CDR3 is TGCAGCGTTGCGGGTATTTACTATGGCTACACCTTC. It encodes CSVAGIYYGYTF.

The chain links TRBV30 to TRBJ1-3; D not certain. Looked up from germline, CDR1 is GTSNPN and CDR2 is SVGIG (reference sequence). There are 15 residues in the CDR3. The V end lost 0 bases, the J end lost 0 bases, and 9 bases lay between the germline ends. CDR3 bases: TGTGCCTGGAGTGTATCGGTCAACTCTGGAAACACCATATATTTT. It translates to CAWSVSVNSGNTIYF.

Only a few counts were recorded for this clone. The gene calls are TRBV11-2 and TRBJ1-2, with 7 nucleotides matching TRBD1. The CDR3 has 16 amino acids. Germline-derived CDR1 and CDR2 are SGHAT and FQNNGV. V lost 5 bases to trimming and J lost 4 bases; unmatched junction nucleotides: 13. The CDR3 spells CASSPTIGTDGYGYTF. The CDR3 DNA sequence: TGTGCCAGCAGCCCCACGATAGGGACAGATGGCTATGGCTACACCTTC.

This chain joins TRBV5-1 and TRBJ1-6; 8 bases map to TRBD1. Trimming removed 4 bases from V and 2 bases from J; junction bases left unmatched: 2. The CDR3 consists of 15 residues. Germline assignment: CDR1 SGHRS and CDR2 YFSETQ. Here the CDR3 DNA reads TGCGCCAGCAGCAAGGGACAGGCCTATAATTCACCCCTCCACTTT. Its protein product is CASSKGQAYNSPLHF.

The V call is TRBV2, the J call TRBJ2-5; the match to TRBD2 covers 8 bases. Germline loops: CDR1 SNHLY, CDR2 FYNNEI. With 4 bases clipped from V and 8 bases from J, the junction kept 6 bases outside the gene matches. The CDR3 is made up of 13 amino acids. CDR3 coding DNA: TGTGCCAGCAGTGCGGGACTAGGAGGCACCCAGTACTTC. As protein: CASSAGLGGTQYF.

The CDR3 is CASSIGGRGNQPQHF. The CDR3 nucleotides are TGTGCCAGTAGTATTGGAGGGAGAGGAAATCAGCCCCAGCATTTT. The chain employs TRBV19 and TRBJ1-5; no firm D call. The CDR3 has 15 amino acids. V was trimmed by 3 bases and J by 4 bases, leaving 13 bases between them. The germline CDR1 and CDR2 sequences are LNHDA and SQIVND (reference sequence).

This chain connects TRBV7-3 to TRBJ1-1, with 10 bases that match TRBD1. J gave up 9 bases and V 5 bases, and 3 bases lay outside the gene matches. Germline lookup yields CDR1 SGHTA and CDR2 FQGTGA. The CDR3 is 12 residues long. CDR3 amino acids: CASSVDRGKAFF. The CDR3 bases are TGTGCCAGCAGCGTGGACAGGGGGAAAGCTTTCTTT.

The sample holds a few counts of this clone. The chain combines TRBV12-5 with TRBJ2-5; D possibly corresponds to TRBD1 (6 bases). CDR3 length: 13 residues. Germline V gives CDR1 LGHNT, CDR2 FRNRAP. Between the trimmed V and J ends, which lost 3 bases and 3 bases, there was a span of 8 bases. CDR3 residues: CASGFTGKETQYF. CDR3 in DNA: TGTGCTAGTGGTTTCACAGGGAAAGAGACCCAGTACTTC. The whole variable domain, remainder taken from reference TRBV12-5 and TRBJ2-5, is DARVTQTPRHKVTEMGQEVTMRCQPILGHNTVFWYRQTMMQGLELLAYFRNRAPLDDSGMPKDRFSAEMPDATLATLKIQPSEPRDSAVYFCASGFTGKETQYFGPGTRLLVL.

The chain recombines TRBV19 with TRBJ2-5, with 8 bases that match TRBD2. The germline V gene encodes CDR1 LNHDA and CDR2 SQIVND (reference sequence). This CDR3 comprises 14 residues. The ends lost 6 bases at V and 2 bases at J; junction bases unmatched: 5. The CDR3 here is CASSGRARQETQYF. The DNA for the CDR3 is TGTGCCAGTAGCGGGAGGGCCCGGCAAGAGACCCAGTACTTC. The full variable domain, in which reference TRBV19 and TRBJ2-5 provide the parts outside the CDR3, is DGGITQSPKYLFRKEGQNVTLSCEQNLNHDAMYWYRQDPGQGLRLIYYSQIVNDFQKGDIAEGYSVSREKKESFPLTVTSAQKNPTAFYLCASSGRARQETQYFGPGTRLLVL.

This chain links TRBV27 with TRBJ1-4; D gene uncertain. CDR1 is MNHEY and CDR2 is SMNVEV in the germline V gene (reference sequence). The CDR3 consists of 14 residues. The V and J ends lost 6 bases and 8 bases respectively, with 16 bases between them. The CDR3 region is CASSGKGLGEKLFF. For the CDR3, the DNA is TGTGCCAGCAGCGGGAAAGGGCTAGGGGAAAAACTGTTTTTT.

The CDR3 reads CASSTGQGINEKLFF. The CDR3 coding sequence is TGTGCCAGCAGCACAGGACAGGGCATTAATGAAAAACTGTTTTTT. This chain connects TRBV9 to TRBJ1-4; TRBD1 matches at 8 bases. The CDR3 spans 15 residues. The V and J ends lost 4 bases and 4 bases, in that order; junction bases with no gene match: 6. Germline V gene data show CDR1 as SGDLS and CDR2 as YYNGEE.

The CDR3 nucleotides are TGTGCCAGCAGTCCTCAGGGGGCCACCGGGGAGCTGTTTTTT. This encodes CASSPQGATGELFF. This chain uses TRBV9 with TRBJ2-2; 8 nucleotides align to TRBD1. Germline loops: CDR1 SGDLS, CDR2 YYNGEE. With 5 bases clipped from V and 4 bases from J, the junction kept 4 bases outside the gene matches. The CDR3 has 14 amino acids.

The count of this clone is one. The rearrangement links TRBV7-7 to TRBJ1-4, with D unclear. The V end lost 1 base, the J end lost 7 bases, and 13 bases lay between the germline ends. Per the germline V gene, CDR1 is SSHAT and CDR2 is FNYEAQ (reference sequence). This CDR3 spans 15 amino acids. The CDR3 region has the DNA TGTGCCAGCAGCTTAGGGAGGTCCTCCGGTGAAAAACTGTTTTTT. Its translation: CASSLGRSSGEKLFF.

This chain links TRBV2 with TRBJ1-5, with D possibly matching TRBD1 (5 bases). V lost 3 bases and J 1 base, leaving 10 bases between the germline ends. The CDR3 loop spans 15 amino acids. CDR1 and CDR2 (germline): SNHLY, FYNNEI. The CDR3 sequence: CASSEAGYSNQPQHF. DNA of the CDR3: TGTGCCAGCAGTGAGGCAGGGTACAGCAATCAGCCCCAGCATTTT.

The rearrangement links TRBV7-3 to TRBJ2-1; 9 bases match TRBD2. CDR3 size: 15 residues. V shed 3 bases, J shed 4 bases, and the junction held 4 bases outside the gene matches. Germline values: CDR1 SGHTA, CDR2 FQGTGA. The CDR3 loop is CASSLASGGYNEQFF. Written as DNA, the CDR3 is TGTGCCAGCAGCTTGGCAAGCGGGGGGTACAATGAGCAGTTCTTC. Variable domain in full (rest from reference TRBV7-3 and TRBJ2-1): GAGVSQTPSNKVTEKGKYVELRCDPISGHTALYWYRQSLGQGPEFLIYFQGTGAADDSGLPNDRFFAVRPEGSVSTLKIQRTERGDSAVYLCASSLASGGYNEQFFGPGTRLTVL.

The V gene is TRBV7-9, the J gene TRBJ1-4, with 7 bases identical to TRBD1. Germline loops: CDR1 SEHNR, CDR2 FQNEAQ (reference sequence). Losses at the gene ends were 5 bases for V and 5 bases for J; bases not matched to a gene: 2. The CDR3 is 13 amino acids. The CDR3 spells CASSRDSNEKLFF. CDR3 sequence (DNA): TGTGCCAGCAGCCGGGACAGCAATGAAAAACTGTTTTTT.

The chain recombines TRBV5-1 with TRBJ1-2, with D perhaps matching TRBD1 (6 bases). The CDR3 totals 13 residues. V lost 2 bases, J lost 3 bases, and 8 bases lay in between. The germline V gene has CDR1 SGHRS and CDR2 YFSETQ. The CDR3 reads CASSFPGDYGYTF. In nucleotides, the CDR3 is TGCGCCAGCAGCTTCCCAGGGGACTATGGCTACACCTTC.

This sequence joins TRBV19 and TRBJ2-7; 7 positions match TRBD2. The germline V gene has CDR1 LNHDA and CDR2 SQIVND (reference sequence). J lost 1 base, V lost 6 bases, and 9 bases had no gene match. The CDR3 is 15 amino acids. This CDR3 is CASRDRDYPSYEQYF. CDR3 in DNA: TGTGCCAGTAGGGACCGGGACTACCCGTCCTACGAGCAGTACTTC.

The J gene is TRBJ1-5, the V gene TRBV14; TRBD1 agrees at 8 bases. Trimming took 1 base from V and 4 from J; bases not matched to a gene: 6. Germline V gene lookup returns CDR1 SGHDN and CDR2 FVKESK. The CDR3 length is 16 residues. The CDR3 region is CASSQGLRGLNQPQHF. CDR3 sequence (DNA): TGTGCCAGCAGCCAAGGTCTCAGGGGGCTTAATCAGCCCCAGCATTTT.

V usage is TRBV4-1 and J usage is TRBJ2-1, with TRBD1 matching 9 bases. Germline V lookup: CDR1 MGHRA, CDR2 YSYEKL. This CDR3 is 17 amino acids long. J was trimmed by 4 bases and V by 4 bases; bases with no gene match: 11. CDR3 in amino acids: CASSPGQGLVTYNEQFF. In DNA form, the CDR3 reads TGCGCCAGCAGCCCGGGACAGGGTTTAGTTACATACAATGAGCAGTTCTTC.